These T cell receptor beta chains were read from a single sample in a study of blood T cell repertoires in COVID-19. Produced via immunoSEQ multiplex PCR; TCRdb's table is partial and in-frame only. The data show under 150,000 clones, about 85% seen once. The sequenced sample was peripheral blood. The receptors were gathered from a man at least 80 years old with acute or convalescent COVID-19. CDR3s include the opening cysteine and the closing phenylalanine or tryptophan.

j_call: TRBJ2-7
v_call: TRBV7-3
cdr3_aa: CASSPTSGRFNEQYF

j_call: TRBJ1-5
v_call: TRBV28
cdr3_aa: CASSQGGYSNQPQHF

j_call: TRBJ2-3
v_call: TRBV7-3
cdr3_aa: CASSSGLIADTQYF

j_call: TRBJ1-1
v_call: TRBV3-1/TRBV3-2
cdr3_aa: CASSHVTGWNTEAFF

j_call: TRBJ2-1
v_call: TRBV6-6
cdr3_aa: CASSGAGRASNEQFF

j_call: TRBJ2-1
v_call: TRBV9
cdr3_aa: CASSSSTSPYNEQFF

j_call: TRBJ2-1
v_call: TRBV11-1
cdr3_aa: CASSRTGGFPNEQFF

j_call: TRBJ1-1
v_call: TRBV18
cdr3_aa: CASSPLQGLDTEAFF

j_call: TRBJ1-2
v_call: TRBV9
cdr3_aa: CASSTYLGEYGYTF

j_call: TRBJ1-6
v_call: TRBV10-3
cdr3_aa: CAISIEPGSPLHF

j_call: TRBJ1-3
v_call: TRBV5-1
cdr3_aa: CASTPDSISGNTIYF

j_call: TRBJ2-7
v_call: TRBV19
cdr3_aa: CATGRQGLITEQYF

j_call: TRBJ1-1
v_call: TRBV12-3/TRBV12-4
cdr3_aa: CASSLGGRTEAFF

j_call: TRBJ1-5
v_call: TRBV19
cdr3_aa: CASNSGVLGDQPQHF

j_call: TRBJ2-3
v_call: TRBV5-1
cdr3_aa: CASSLSGGITDTQYF

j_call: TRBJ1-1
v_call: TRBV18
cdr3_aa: CATSSSGQTEAFF

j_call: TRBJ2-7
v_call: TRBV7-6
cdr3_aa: CASSLQSSGGSEQYF

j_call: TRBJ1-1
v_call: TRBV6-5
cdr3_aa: CASSHLRGNTEAFF

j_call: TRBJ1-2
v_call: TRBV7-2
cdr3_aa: CASSGHGFNYGYTF

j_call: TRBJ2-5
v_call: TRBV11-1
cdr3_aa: CASSSRETQYF

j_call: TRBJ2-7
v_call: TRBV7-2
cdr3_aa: CASSHTYEQYF

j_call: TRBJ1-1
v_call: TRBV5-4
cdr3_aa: CASSLVIDQAEAFF

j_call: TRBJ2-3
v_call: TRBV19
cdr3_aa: CASSETRTDTQYF

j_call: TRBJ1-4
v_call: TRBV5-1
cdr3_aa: CASSQRQGNNEKLFF

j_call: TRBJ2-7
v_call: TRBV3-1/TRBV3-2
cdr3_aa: CASSPSLGAGEEDEQYF

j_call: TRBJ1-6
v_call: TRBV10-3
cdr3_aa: CAISLGSGASPLHF

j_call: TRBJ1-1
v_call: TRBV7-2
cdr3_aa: CASSLGGQFMNTEAFF

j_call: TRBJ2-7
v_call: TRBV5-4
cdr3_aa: CASSFSRDLYEQYF

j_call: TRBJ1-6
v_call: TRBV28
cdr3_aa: CATRGEVDNSPLHF

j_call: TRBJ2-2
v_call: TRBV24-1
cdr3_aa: CATRGIGGELFF

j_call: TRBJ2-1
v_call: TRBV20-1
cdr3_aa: CSAGGGGEQFF

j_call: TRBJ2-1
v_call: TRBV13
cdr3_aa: CASSPSGGAFYEQFF

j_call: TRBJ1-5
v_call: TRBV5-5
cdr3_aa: CASSLVGGWENQPQHF

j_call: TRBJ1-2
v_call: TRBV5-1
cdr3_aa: CASSLDSSYGYTF

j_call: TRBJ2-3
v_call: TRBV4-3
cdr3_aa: CASSPDRNTDTQYF

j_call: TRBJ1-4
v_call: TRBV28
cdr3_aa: CASENTGGTATNEKLFF

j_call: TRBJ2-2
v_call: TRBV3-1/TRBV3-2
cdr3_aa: CASRPDRPNTGELFF

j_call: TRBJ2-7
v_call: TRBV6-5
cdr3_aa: CASAAELSYEQYF

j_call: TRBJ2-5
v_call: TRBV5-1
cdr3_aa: CASSRGQGALGETQYF

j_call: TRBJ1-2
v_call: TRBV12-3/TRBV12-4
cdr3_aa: CASSPGGGHGYTF

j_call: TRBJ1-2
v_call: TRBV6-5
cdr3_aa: CASRGQGLGGYTF

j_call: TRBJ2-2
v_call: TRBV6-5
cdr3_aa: CASNWGLHTGELFF

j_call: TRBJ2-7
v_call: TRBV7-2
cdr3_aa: CASSLVSVEGQYF

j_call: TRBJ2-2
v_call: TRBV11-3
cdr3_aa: CASSLVSGGATGELFF